The 4 T cell receptor beta chains below were found in one sample sequenced in a study of cytomegalovirus exposure and HLA in healthy donors. This PCR relied on a set of 60 Vbeta primers and 13 Jbeta primers. TCRdb keeps only in-frame clones here, not all; method: immunoSEQ multiplex PCR. The table shows 77,000 or so clones, with about 79% occurring only once. Material for sequencing was PBMCs. These receptors were collected from a man in his 70s in good health and CMV-seropositive.

The V call is TRBV10-3, the J call TRBJ1-1; the match to TRBD1 covers 8 bases. The CDR3 spans 14 residues. The V segment lost 4 bases and the J segment 3 bases; nucleotides outside the gene matches: 4. CDR1 ENHRY and CDR2 SYGVKD come from the germline V gene. This CDR3 reads CAISAQTGDTEAFF. The CDR3 DNA reads TGTGCCATCAGTGCGCAGACAGGGGACACTGAAGCTTTCTTT.

This chain links TRBV5-1 with TRBJ2-7; 10 positions agree with TRBD1. The CDR3 sequence is 15 residues long. Germline V gives CDR1 SGHRS, CDR2 YFSETQ. V shed 3 bases, J shed 5 bases, and the junction held 8 bases outside the gene matches. CDR3 region: CASSYRDRGRNEQYF. DNA for the CDR3: TGCGCCAGCAGCTACCGCGACAGGGGGCGAAACGAGCAGTACTTC.

The rearrangement uses TRBV7-2 and TRBJ2-7; 8 positions match TRBD2. The CDR3 is made up of 15 amino acids. The V segment lost 1 base and the J segment 3 bases; nucleotides outside the gene matches: 5. Germline assignment: CDR1 SGHTA and CDR2 FQGNSA. CDR3 in DNA: TGTGCCAGCAGCTTAGGAGGCGGGGGGCACTACGAGCAGTACTTC. Translated: CASSLGGGGHYEQYF.

V gene TRBV6-5 combines with J gene TRBJ2-1; 8 nucleotides align to TRBD2. The CDR3 is 16 amino acids. V lost 2 bases to trimming and J lost 7 bases; unmatched junction nucleotides: 10. CDR1 and CDR2 from the germline V gene are MNHEY and SVGAGI. For the CDR3, the DNA is TGTGCCAGCAGTTACCCGGGGGTGAGCGGGAGAAATGAGCAGTTCTTC. Translating gives CASSYPGVSGRNEQFF.